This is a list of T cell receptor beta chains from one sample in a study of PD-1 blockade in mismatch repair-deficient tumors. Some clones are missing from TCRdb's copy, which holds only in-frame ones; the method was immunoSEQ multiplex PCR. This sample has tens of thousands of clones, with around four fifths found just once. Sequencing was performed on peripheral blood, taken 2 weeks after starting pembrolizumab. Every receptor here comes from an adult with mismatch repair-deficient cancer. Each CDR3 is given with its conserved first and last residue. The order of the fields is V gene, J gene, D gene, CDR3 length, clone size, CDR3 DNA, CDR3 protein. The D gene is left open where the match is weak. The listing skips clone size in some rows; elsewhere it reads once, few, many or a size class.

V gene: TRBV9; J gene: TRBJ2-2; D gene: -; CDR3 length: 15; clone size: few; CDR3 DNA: TGTGCCAGCAGCGTAGGGCTAGCTCACACCGGGGAGCTGTTTTTT; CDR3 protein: CASSVGLAHTGELFF
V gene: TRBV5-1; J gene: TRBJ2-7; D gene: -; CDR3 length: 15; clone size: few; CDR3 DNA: TGCGCCAGCAGCTTGATGGGGGAACGACCCTACGAGCAGTACTTC; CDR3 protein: CASSLMGERPYEQYF
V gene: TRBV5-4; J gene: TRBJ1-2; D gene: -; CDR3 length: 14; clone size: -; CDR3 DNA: TGTGCCAGCAGCTTGGATGGCAGGGCGGTGGGCTACACCTTC; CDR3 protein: CASSLDGRAVGYTF
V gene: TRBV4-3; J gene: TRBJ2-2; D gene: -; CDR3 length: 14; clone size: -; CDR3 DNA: TGCGCCAGCAGCCAAGATCCCGGCACCGGGGAGCTGTTTTTT; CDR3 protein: CASSQDPGTGELFF
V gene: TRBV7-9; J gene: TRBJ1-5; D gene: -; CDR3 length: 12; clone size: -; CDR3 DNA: TGTGCCAGCAGCCAGGGGAATCAGCCCCAGCATTTT; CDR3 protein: CASSQGNQPQHF
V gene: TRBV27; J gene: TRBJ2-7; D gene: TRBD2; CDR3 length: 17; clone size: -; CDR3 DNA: TGTGCCAGCAGTACTAGTCTATCCCCGTTTGGGAGGGAGGAGCAGTACTTC; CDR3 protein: CASSTSLSPFGREEQYF
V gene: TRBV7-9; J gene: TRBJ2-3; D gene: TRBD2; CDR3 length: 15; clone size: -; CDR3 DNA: TGTGCCAGCAGCCAGACTAGCGGCGGGACAGATACGCAGTATTTT; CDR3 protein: CASSQTSGGTDTQYF
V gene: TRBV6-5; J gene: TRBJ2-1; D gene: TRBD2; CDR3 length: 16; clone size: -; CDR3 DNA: TGTGCCAGCAGTTACCGTGGGACTAGCGGGAGTGATGAGCAGTTCTTC; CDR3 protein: CASSYRGTSGSDEQFF
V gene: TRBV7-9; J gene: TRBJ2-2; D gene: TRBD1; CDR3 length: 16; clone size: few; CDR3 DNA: TGTGCCAGCAGCTTATGGGGACAGGGGGCGATCGGGGAGCTGTTTTTT; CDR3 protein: CASSLWGQGAIGELFF
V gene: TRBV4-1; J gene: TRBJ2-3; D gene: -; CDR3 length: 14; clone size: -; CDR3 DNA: TGCGCCAGCAGCCAAGTTTCTGAAACAGATACGCAGTATTTT; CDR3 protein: CASSQVSETDTQYF
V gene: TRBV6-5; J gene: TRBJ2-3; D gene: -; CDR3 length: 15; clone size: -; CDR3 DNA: TGTGCCAGCAGTTACTCGATTTCGGGGGCAGATACGCAGTATTTT; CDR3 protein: CASSYSISGADTQYF
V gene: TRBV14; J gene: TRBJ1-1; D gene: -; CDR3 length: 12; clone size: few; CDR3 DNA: TGTGCCAGCGGAGGGAAGAACACTGAAGCTTTCTTT; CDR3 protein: CASGGKNTEAFF
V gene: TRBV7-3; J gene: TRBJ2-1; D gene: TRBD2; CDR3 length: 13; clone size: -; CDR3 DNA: TGTGCCAGCAGCAACGGGCCGAGGGAGGGCCAGTTCTTC; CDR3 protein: CASSNGPREGQFF
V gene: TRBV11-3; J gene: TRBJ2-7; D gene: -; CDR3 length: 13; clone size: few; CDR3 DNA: TGTGCCAGCAGCTCGGAGGGGGGCTACGAGCAGTACTTC; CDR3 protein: CASSSEGGYEQYF
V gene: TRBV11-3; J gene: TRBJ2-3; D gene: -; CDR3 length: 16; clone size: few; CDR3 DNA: TGTGCCAGCAGCTTATCTTCCAATGACTTAACAGATACGCAGTATTTT; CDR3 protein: CASSLSSNDLTDTQYF
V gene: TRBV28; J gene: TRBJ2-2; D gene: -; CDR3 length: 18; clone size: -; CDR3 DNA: TGTGCCAGCAGTTTAAAATACCCCTTCAGACAGCACACCGGGGAGCTGTTTTTT; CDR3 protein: CASSLKYPFRQHTGELFF
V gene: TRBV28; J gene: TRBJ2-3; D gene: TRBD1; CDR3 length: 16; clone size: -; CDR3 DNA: TGTGCCAGCAGTTTATTAGGACAGGGCGGCACAGATACGCAGTATTTT; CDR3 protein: CASSLLGQGGTDTQYF
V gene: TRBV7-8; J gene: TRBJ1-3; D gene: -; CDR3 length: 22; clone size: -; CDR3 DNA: TGTGCCAGCAGCTTAGTTTCGGGGAAAAGACGCACTGCCGACGACTCTGGAAACACCATATATTTT; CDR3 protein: CASSLVSGKRRTADDSGNTIYF
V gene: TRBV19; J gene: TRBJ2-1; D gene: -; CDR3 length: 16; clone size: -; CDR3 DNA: TGTGCCAGTAGTAGGGACACCCTTAGCTCCTACAATGAGCAGTTCTTC; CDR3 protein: CASSRDTLSSYNEQFF
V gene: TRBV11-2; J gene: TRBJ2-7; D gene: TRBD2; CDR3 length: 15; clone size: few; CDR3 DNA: TGTGCCAGCAGTCCCACTAGCGGGAGGCCCTACGAGCAGTACTTC; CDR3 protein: CASSPTSGRPYEQYF
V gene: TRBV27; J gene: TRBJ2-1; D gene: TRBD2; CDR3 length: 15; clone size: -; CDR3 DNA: TGTGCCAGCAGTCCAGGGACTAGCGGGTACAATGAGCAGTTCTTC; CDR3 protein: CASSPGTSGYNEQFF
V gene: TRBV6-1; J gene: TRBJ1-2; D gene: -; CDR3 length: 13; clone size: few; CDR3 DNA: TGTGCCAGCACCCTGGCTGCTAACTATGGCTACACCTTC; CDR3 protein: CASTLAANYGYTF
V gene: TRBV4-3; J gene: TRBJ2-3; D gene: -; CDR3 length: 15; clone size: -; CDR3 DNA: TGCGCCAGCAGCCCAAACGGGGGTCGAGGAGATACGCAGTATTTT; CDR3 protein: CASSPNGGRGDTQYF
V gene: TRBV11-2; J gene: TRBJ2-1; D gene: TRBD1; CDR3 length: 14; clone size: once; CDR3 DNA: TGTGCCAGCAGCTTCGGGACAGGGTGGAATGAGCAGTTCTTC; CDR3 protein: CASSFGTGWNEQFF
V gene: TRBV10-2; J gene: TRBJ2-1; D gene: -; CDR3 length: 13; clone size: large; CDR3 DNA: TGCGCCACCGAGGGACCCCCCGGGGATGAGCAGTTCTTC; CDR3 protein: CATEGPPGDEQFF
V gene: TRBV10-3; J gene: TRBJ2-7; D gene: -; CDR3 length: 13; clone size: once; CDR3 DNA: TGTGCCATCGGGGCCCCGAGCTCCTACGAGCAATACTTC; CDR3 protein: CAIGAPSSYEQYF
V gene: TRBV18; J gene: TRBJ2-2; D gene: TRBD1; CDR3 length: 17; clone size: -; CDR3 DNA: TGTGCCAGCTCCCCTACCGGGACAGGGAGTTCCACCGGGGAGCTGTTTTTT; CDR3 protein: CASSPTGTGSSTGELFF
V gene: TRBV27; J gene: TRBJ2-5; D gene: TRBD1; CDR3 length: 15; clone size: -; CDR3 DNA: TGTGCCAGCAGGCTGGGGACAGGGCAACAAGAGACCCAGTACTTC; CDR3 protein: CASRLGTGQQETQYF
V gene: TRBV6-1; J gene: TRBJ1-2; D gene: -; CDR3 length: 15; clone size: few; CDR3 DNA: TGTGCCAGCAGTGAAGGCTCCGCGCAGGGCTATGGCTACACCTTC; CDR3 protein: CASSEGSAQGYGYTF
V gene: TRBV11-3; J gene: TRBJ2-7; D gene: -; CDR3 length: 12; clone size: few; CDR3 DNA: TGTGCCAGCAGCAGGCGAGTCTACGAGCAGTACTTC; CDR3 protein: CASSRRVYEQYF
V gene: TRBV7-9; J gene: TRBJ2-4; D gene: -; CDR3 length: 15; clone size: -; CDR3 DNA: TGTGCCAGCAGCCCTGGACAAGTAGCCAAAAACATTCAGTACTTC; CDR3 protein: CASSPGQVAKNIQYF
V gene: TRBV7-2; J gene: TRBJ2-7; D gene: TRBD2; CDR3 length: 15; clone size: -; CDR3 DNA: TGTGCCAGCAGCTCCCCGGGGACTAGCGCCTACGAGCAGTACTTC; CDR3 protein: CASSSPGTSAYEQYF
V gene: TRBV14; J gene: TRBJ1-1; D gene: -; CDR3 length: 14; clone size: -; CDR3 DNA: TGTGCCAGCAGTCTAAGACGAGGTTACACTGAAGCTTTCTTT; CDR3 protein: CASSLRRGYTEAFF
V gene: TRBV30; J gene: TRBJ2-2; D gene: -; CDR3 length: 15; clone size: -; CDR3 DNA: TGTGCCTGGAGTGTACTGGCTCGCTGGACCGGGGAGCTGTTTTTT; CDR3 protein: CAWSVLARWTGELFF
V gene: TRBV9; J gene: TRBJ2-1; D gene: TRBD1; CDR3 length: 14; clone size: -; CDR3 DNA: TGTGCCAGCAGCGTGAGGGGGCTCTCGGATGAGCAGTTCTTC; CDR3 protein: CASSVRGLSDEQFF
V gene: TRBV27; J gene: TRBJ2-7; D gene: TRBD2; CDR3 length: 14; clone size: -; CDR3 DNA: TGTGCCAGCAGTGGGACTAGCGGGTCCTACGAGCAGTACTTC; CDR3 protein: CASSGTSGSYEQYF
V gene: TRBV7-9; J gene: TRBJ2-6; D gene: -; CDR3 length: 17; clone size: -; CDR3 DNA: TGTGCCAGCAGCTTGGGATGGTCCGTACCTGGGGCCAACGTCCTGACTTTC; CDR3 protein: CASSLGWSVPGANVLTF
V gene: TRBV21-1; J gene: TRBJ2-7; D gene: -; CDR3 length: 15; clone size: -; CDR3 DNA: TGTGCCAGCAGCTCCATGCCTCATCGGCCCTACGAGCAGTACTTC; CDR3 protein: CASSSMPHRPYEQYF
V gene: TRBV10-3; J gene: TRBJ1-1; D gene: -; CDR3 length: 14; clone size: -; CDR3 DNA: TGTGCCATCACTGAACGGAGAGAGAACACTGAAGCTTTCTTT; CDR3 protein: CAITERRENTEAFF
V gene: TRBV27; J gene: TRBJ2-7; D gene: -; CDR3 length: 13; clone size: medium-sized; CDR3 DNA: TGTGCCAGCAGTCCTACGGCCCAAACCGAGCAGTACTTC; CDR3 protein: CASSPTAQTEQYF
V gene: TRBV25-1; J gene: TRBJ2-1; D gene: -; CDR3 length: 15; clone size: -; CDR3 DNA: TGTGCCAGCAGTGAATATACGGGTCTGGCTTTAGAGCAGTTCTTC; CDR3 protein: CASSEYTGLALEQFF
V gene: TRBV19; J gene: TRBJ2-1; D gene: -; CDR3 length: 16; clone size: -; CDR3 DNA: TGTGCCAGTAGATGGGGTCCGGGTGTCTCCTACAATGAGCAGTTCTTC; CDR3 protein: CASRWGPGVSYNEQFF
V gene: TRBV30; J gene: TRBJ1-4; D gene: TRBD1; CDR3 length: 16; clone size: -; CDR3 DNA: TGTGCCTGGAGTGTAACAGGGCGAGGGGGCAATGAAAAACTGTTTTTT; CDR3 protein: CAWSVTGRGGNEKLFF
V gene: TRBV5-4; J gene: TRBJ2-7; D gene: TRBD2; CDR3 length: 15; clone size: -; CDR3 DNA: TGTGCCAGCAGCGAAGGGACTAGCGGGAGCTACGAGCAGTACTTC; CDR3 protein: CASSEGTSGSYEQYF
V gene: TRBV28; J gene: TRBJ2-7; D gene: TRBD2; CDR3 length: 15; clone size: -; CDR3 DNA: TGTGCCAGCAAAAAAGGCGGGACTAGATTATTCGGGCAGTACTTC; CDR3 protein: CASKKGGTRLFGQYF
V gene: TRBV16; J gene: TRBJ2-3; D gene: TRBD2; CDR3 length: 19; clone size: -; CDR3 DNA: TGTGCCAGCAGCCAACGGCTAGCGGGAGGGCCCTCGAGCACAGATACGCAGTATTTT; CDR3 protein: CASSQRLAGGPSSTDTQYF
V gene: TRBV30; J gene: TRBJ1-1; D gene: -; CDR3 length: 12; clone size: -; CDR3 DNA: TGTGCCTGGGGACGCAGGGGCGATGAAGCTTTCTTT; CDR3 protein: CAWGRRGDEAFF
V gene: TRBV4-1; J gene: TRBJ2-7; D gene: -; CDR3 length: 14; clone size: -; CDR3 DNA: TGCGCCAGCAGCCAAGGGCAGGGTGCCTACGAGCAGTACTTC; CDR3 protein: CASSQGQGAYEQYF
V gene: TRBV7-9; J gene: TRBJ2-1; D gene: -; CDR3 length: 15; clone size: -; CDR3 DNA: TGTGCCAGCAGCTTAGGGGGCACTTCTTACAATGAGCAGTTCTTC; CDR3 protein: CASSLGGTSYNEQFF
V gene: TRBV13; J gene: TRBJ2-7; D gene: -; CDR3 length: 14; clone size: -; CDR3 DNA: TGTGCCAGCAGCTTAGGACTTGACACCTACGAGCAGTACTTC; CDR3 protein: CASSLGLDTYEQYF
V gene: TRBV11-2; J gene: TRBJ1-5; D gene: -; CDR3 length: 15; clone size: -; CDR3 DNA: TGTGCCAGCAGCTTAGAGGGGATAGGTAATCAGCCCCAGCATTTT; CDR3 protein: CASSLEGIGNQPQHF
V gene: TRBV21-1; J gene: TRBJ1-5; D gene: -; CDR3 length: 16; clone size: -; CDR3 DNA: TGTGCCAGCAGCCTAACAGGGGGCCCTTTCAATCAGCCCCAGCATTTT; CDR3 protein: CASSLTGGPFNQPQHF
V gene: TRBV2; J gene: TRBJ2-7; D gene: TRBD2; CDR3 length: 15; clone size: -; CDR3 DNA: TGTGCCAGCAGTCCTGCTAGCGGGAGGGGATACGAGCAGTACTTC; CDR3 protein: CASSPASGRGYEQYF
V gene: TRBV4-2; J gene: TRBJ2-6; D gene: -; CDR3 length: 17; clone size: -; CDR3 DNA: TGTGCCAGCAGCAAACCACAACAGGGAAGTGGGGCCAACGTCCTGACTTTC; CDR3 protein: CASSKPQQGSGANVLTF
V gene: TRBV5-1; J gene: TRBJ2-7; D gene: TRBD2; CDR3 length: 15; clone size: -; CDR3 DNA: TGCGCCAGCAGCTCCGCGACTAGCGGGATGCGCGAGCAGTACTTC; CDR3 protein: CASSSATSGMREQYF
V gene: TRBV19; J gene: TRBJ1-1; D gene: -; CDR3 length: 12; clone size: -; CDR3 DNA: TGTGCCAGTAGTATTGGGTTCTCTGAAGCTTTCTTT; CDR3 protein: CASSIGFSEAFF
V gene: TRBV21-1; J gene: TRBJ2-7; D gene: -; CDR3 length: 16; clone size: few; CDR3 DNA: TGTGCCAGCAGCAAAATAGGGACAGGGGGCTCCTACGAGCAGTACTTC; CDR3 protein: CASSKIGTGGSYEQYF